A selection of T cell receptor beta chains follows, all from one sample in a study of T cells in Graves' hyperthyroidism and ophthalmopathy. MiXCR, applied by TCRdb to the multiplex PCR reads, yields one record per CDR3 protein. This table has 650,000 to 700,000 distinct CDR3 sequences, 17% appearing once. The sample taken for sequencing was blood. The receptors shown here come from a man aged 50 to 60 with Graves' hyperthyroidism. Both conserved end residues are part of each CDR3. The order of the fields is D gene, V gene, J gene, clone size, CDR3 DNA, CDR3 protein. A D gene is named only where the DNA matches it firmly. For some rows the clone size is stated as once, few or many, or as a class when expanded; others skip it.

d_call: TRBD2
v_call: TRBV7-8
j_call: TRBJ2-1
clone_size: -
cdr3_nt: TGTGCCAGCAGCTCCGGGACTAGAGGGGCTTCCTACAATGAGCAGTTCTTC
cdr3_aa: CASSSGTRGASYNEQFF

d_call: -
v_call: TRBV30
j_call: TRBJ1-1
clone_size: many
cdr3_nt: TGTGCCTGGACCGGAGGGGGAAGCACTGAAGCTTTCTTT
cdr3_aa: CAWTGGGSTEAFF

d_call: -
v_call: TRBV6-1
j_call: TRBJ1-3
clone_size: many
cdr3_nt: TGTGCCAGCAGTCCGACAGGCGAACGTGAGACCATATATTTT
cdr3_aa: CASSPTGERETIYF

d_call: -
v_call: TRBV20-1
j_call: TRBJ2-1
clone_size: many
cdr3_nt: TGCAGTGCTAGATGGTGGGAGCGCTACAATGAGCAGTTCTTC
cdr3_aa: CSARWWERYNEQFF

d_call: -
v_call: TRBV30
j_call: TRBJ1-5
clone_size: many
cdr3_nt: TGTGCCTGGAGTGATACAGGGAATCAGCCCCAGCATTTT
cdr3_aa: CAWSDTGNQPQHF

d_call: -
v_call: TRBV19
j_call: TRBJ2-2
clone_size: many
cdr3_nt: TGTGCCAGTAGTGGCATATTGAACACCGGGGAGCTGTTTTTT
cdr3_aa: CASSGILNTGELFF

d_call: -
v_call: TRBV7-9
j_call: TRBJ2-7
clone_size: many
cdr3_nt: TGTGCCAGCACCCCCCCCGTCAGCTACGAGCAGTACTTC
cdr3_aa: CASTPPVSYEQYF

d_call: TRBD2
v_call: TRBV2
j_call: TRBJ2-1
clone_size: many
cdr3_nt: TGTGCCAGCAGACTAAGCGGACTAGCGGGAGAGAATGAGCAGTTCTTC
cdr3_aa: CASRLSGLAGENEQFF

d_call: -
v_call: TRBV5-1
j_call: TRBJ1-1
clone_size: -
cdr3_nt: TGCGCCAGCAGCTTGGCAACAGCGAACACTGAAGCTTTCTTT
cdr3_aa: CASSLATANTEAFF

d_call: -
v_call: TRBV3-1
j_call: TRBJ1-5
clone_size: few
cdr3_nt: TGTGCCAGCAGCCTTCTGGACGATCAGCCCCAGCATTTT
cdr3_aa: CASSLLDDQPQHF

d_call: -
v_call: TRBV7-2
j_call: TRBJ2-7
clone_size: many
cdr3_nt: TGTGCCAGCAGCACCGGGACGGGCTACGAGCAGTACTTC
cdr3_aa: CASSTGTGYEQYF

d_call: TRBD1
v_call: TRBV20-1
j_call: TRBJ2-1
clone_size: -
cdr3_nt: TGCAGTGCTAGACCAAGACAGGGGGCCGGCTACAATGAGCAGTTCTTC
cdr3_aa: CSARPRQGAGYNEQFF

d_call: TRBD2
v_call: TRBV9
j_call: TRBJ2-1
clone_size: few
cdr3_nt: TGTGCCAGCAGCGTAGACGGGAGGGCCGGCAATGAGCAGTTCTTC
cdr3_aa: CASSVDGRAGNEQFF

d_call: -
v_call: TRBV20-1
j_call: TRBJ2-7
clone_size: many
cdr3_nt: TGCAGTGCTCCTGATTTTGAGAGCTCCTACGAGCAGTACTTC
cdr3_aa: CSAPDFESSYEQYF

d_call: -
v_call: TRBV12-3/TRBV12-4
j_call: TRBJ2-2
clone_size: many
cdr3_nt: TGTGCCAGCAGTTTCGGACTCCACCTAAACACCGGGGAGCTGTTTTTT
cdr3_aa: CASSFGLHLNTGELFF

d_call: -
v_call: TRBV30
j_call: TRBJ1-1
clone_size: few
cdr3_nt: TGTGCCTCGTGGGGGGGGATCACTGAAGCTTTCTTT
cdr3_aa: CASWGGITEAFF

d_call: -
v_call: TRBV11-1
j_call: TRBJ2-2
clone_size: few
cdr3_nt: TGTGCCAGCGGATCTCGGATCGGGAGCGAGGTCGGGGAGCTGTTTTTT
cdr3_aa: CASGSRIGSEVGELFF

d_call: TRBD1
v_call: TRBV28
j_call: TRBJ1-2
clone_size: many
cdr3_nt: TGTGCCAGCAGTCTACGGACAGGGCACTATGGCTACACCTTC
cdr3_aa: CASSLRTGHYGYTF

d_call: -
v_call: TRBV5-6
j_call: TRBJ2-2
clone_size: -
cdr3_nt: TGTGCCAGCAGCACCGGGACGGTGAACATCGGGGAGCTGTTTTTT
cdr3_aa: CASSTGTVNIGELFF

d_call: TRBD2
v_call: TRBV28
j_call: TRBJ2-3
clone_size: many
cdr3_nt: TGTGCCAGCATGCCCGATAGCGGGAGAACAGATACGCAGTATTTT
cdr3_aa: CASMPDSGRTDTQYF

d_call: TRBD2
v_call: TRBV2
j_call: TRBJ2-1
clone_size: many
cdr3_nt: TGTGCCTCTAGAGCAGGGACTAGCGGCAATGAGCAGTTCTTC
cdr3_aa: CASRAGTSGNEQFF

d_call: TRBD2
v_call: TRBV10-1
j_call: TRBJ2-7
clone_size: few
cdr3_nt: TGCGCCAGCAGTGAGTCGGCGACTAGCGGTGCCTACGAGCAGTACTTC
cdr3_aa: CASSESATSGAYEQYF

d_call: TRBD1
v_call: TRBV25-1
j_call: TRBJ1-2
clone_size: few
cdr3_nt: TGTGCCAGCAGTGAACCGGGACAGGGGGCAGTTGGCTACACCTTC
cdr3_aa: CASSEPGQGAVGYTF

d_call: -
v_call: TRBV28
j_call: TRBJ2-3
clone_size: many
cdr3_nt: TGTGCCAGCAGTTCTGGGGGAAGGAATACGCAGTATTTT
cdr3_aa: CASSSGGRNTQYF

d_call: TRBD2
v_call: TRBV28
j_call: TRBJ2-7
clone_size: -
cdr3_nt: TGTGCCAGCAATGTAGCGGGAGGGTCCGAAGAGCAGTACTTC
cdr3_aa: CASNVAGGSEEQYF

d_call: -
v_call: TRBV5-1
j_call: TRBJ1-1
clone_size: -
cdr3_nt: TGCGCCAGCACCCTCGGGGGTCGCACTGAAGCTTTCTTT
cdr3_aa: CASTLGGRTEAFF

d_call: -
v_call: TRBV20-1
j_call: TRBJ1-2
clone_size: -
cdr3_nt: TGCAGTGCTAGAGATTACGTTTCAACACGGGAGGATAACTATGGCTACACCTTC
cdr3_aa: CSARDYVSTREDNYGYTF

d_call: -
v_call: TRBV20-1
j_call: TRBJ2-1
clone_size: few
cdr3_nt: TGCAGTGCTAGCGAACTGAGGAGATACAATGAGCAGTTCTTC
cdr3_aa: CSASELRRYNEQFF

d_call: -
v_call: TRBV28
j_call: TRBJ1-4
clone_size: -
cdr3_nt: TGTGCCAGCAGTTTACCCCCCTGGGAAAAACTGTTTTTT
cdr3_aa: CASSLPPWEKLFF

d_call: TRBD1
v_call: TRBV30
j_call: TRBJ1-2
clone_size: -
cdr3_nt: TGTGCCTGGAGTAGACAGGGGGCTTCGGACTATGGCTACACCTTC
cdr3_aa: CAWSRQGASDYGYTF

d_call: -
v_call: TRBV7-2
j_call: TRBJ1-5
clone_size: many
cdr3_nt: TGTGCCAGCAGCTCGGGGTTCAATCAGCCCCAGCATTTT
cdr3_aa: CASSSGFNQPQHF

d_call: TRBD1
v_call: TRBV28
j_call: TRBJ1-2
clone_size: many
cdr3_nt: TGTGCCAGCAGTTTTCGGACAGGGGGAGGATTATTGTGGGGCTACACCTTC
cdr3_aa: CASSFRTGGGLLWGYTF

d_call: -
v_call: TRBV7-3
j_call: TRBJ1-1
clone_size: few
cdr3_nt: TGTGCCAGCAGCTTACAGGGTGTGGCCACTGAAGCTTTCTTT
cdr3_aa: CASSLQGVATEAFF

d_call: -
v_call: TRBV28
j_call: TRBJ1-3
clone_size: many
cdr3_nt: TGTGCCAGCAGCCGATGGAGCTCTGGAAACACCATATATTTT
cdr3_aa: CASSRWSSGNTIYF

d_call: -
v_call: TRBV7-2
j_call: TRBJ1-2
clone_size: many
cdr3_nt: TGTGCCAGCAGCTTCCGGGACACTCCCTATGGCTACACCTTC
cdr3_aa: CASSFRDTPYGYTF

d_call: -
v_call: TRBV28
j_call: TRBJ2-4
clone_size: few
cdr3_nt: TGTGCCAGCACCCCTGAGGGCCTAGCCAAAAACATTCAGTACTTC
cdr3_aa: CASTPEGLAKNIQYF

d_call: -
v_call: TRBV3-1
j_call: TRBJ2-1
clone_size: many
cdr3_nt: TGTGCCAGCAGCCAAGAGCGTCTAGTAGGCAATGAGCAGTTCTTC
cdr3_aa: CASSQERLVGNEQFF

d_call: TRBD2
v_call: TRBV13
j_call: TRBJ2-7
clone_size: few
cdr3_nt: TGTGCCAGCAGCCCAGAGGGATTAGCGGGAGCCAACGAGCAGTACTTC
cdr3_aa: CASSPEGLAGANEQYF

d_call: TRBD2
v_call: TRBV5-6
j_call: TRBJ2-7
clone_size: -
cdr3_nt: TGTGCCAGCAGCACCTCGGGGGGATCCTACGAGCAGTACTTC
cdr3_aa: CASSTSGGSYEQYF

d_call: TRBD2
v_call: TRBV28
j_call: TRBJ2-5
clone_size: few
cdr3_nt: TGTGCCAGCAGTACCAGATTATCGGGAGGCGAGACCCAGTACTTC
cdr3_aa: CASSTRLSGGETQYF

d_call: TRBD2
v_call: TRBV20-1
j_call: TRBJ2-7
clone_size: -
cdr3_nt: TGCAGTGCTCCGAGAGCGGGAGGTCCCCACGAGCAGTACTTC
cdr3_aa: CSAPRAGGPHEQYF

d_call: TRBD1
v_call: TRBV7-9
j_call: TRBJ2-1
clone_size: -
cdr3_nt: TGTGCCAGCAGCTTTTCGGACAGGGGATATTACAATGAGCAGTTCTTC
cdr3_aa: CASSFSDRGYYNEQFF

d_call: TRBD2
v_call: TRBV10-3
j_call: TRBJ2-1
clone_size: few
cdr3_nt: TGTGCCACAAGCCTCCCGCTAGCGGGAGTAAGAAACTACAATGAGCAGTTCTTC
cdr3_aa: CATSLPLAGVRNYNEQFF

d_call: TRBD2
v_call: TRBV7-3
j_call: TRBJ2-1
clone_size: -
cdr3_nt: TGTGCCAGCAGTTATACTATAGCGGGAGGGCCTTACAATGAGCAGTTCTTC
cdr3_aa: CASSYTIAGGPYNEQFF

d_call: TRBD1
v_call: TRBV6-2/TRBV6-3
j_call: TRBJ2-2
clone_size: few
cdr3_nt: TGTGCCAGCACCCACAGGGGGCCGAACACCGGGGAGCTGTTTTTT
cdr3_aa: CASTHRGPNTGELFF

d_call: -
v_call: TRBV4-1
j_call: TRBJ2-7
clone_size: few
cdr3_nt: TGCGCCAGCAGCCAAGACACTTCGAGCTCCTACGAGCAGTACTTC
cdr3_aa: CASSQDTSSSYEQYF

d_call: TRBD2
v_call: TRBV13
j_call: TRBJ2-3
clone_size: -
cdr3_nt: TGTGCCAGCAGCCAGTGGAGCGGGAGGGTAACAGATACGCAGTATTTT
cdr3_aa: CASSQWSGRVTDTQYF

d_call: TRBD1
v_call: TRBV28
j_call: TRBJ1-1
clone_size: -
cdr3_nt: TGTGCGGACAGGGGAGGGCCTGAAGCTTTCTTT
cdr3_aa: CADRGGPEAFF

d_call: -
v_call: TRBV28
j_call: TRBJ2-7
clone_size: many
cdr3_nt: TGTGCCAGCAGTTTACAGGGCAGAGGGGGCTACGAGCAGTACTTC
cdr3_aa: CASSLQGRGGYEQYF

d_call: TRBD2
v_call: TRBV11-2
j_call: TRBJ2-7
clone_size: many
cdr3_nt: TGTGCCAGCAGCTTCACTAGCGGGTCCCCCTACGAGCAGTACTTC
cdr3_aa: CASSFTSGSPYEQYF

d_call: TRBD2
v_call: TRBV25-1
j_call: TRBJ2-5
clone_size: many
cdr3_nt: TGTGCCAGCAGTGAATACGGGACTAGCGGGAGGTCGCGAGAGACCCAGTACTTC
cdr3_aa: CASSEYGTSGRSRETQYF

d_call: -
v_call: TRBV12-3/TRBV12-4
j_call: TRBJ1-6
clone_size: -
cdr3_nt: TGTGCCAGCAGTGCGGACAGCAGCTCCTATAATTCACCCCTCCACTTT
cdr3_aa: CASSADSSSYNSPLHF

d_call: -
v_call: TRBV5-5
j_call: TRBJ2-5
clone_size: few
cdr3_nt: TGTGCCAGCAGCTTCCGTTCTGAAACCCCAGAGACCCAGTACTTC
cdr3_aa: CASSFRSETPETQYF

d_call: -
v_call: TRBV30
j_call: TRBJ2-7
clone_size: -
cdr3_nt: TGTGCCTGGAGTATAGCGCACGAGCAGTACTTC
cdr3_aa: CAWSIAHEQYF